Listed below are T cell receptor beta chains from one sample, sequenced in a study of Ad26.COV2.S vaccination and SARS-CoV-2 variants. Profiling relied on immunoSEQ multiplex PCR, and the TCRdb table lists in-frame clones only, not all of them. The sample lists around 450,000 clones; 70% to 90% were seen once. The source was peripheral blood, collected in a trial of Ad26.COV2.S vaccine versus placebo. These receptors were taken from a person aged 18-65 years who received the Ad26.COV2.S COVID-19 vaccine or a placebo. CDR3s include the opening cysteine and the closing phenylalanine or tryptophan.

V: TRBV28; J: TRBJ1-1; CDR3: CASSLTGGGTEAFF
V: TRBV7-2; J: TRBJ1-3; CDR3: CASSLVVGNTIYF
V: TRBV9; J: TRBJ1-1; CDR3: CASSVAADPGDSGAFF
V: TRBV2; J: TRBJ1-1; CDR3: CASLLGPTEAFF
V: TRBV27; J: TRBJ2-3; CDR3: CASSSRLAGEGTDTQYF
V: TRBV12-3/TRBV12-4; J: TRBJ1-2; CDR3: CASSFARDYGYTF
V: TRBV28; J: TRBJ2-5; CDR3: CASSLWDRNQETQYF
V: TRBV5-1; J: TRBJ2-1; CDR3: CASSLSSGGYNEQFF
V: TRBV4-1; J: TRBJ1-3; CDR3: CASSQDIGWSGNTIYF
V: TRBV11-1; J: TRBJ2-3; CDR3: CASSLGTVTDTQYF
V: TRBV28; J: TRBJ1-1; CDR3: CASSKRTGALYTEAFF
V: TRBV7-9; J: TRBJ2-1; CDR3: CASSTGTAGTKNEQFF
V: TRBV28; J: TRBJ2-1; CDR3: CASSVSGRSRRNEQFF
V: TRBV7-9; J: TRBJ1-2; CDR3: CASSPRTGVNYGYTF
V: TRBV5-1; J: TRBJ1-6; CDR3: CASSAGQGATPLHF
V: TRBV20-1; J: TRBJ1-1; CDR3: CRVDRVGEAFF
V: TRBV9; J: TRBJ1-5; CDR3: CASSVDPGNQPQHF
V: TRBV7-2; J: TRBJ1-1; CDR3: CASSPHQNMNTEAFF
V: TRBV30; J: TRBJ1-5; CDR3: CAWTRQGVTQPQHF
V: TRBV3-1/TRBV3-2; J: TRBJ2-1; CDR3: CASSQRVSGSLNEQFF
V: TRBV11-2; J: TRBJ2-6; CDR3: CASRLENSGANVLTF
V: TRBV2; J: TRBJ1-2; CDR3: CASSEEPASFDGYTF
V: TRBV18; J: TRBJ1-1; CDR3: CASSPNRMNTEAFF
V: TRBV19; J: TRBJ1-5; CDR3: CASKRDTGFNQPQHF
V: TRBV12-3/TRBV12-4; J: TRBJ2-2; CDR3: CASSLGEGELFF
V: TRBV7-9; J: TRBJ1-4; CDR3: CASSLGDPIPNEKLFF
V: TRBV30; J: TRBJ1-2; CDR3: CAWSRPPRDGYTF
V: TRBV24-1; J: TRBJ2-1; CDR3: CATSDSPGSTNEQFF
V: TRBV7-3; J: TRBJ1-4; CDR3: CASSTRSTDQGLFF
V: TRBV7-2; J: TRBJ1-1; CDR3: CASSLARSEAFF
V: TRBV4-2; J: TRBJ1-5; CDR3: CASSQGVPTRDGNQPQHF
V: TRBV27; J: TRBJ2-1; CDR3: CASSYGHNSYNEQFF
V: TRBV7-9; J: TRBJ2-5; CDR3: CASSMGQGYQETQYF
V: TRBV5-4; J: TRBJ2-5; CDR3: CASSLGPSAGRETQYF
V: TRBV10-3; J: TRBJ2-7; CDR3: CAISDGGFYEQYF
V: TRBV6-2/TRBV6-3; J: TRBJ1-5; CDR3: CASSITGTGVQPQHF
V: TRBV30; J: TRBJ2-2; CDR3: CAWRGQGVSGGELFF
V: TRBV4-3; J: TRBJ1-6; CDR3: CASSQDLQSAYPSPLHF
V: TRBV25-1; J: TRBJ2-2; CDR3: CASSGVAGSNTGELFF
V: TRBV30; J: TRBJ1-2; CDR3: CAWKRERGYTF
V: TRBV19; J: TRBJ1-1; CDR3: CASSSGQNTEAFF
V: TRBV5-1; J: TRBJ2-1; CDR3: CASSLATTGTPRRHEQFF
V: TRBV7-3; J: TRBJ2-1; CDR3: CASSLGGWGSINEQFF
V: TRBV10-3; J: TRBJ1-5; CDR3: CAISEHRDRATQPQHF
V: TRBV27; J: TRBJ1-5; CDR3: CASRAQGYNQPQHF
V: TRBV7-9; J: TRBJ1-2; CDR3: CASSLGTGTSYGYTF
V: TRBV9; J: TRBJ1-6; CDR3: CASSVQGQFTPLHF
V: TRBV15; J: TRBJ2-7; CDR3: CATSRDISDYEQYF
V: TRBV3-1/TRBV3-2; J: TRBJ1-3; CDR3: CASSQGGVTIYF
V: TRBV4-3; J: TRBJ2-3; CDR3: CASSQESSGGLVDTQYF
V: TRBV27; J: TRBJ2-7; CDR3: CASSFSKRSEQYF
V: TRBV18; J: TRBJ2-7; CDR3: CASSPQTSGGHYEQYF
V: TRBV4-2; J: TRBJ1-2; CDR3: CASSQDWNLNYGYTF
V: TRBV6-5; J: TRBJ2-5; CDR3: CASTTSSAAETQYF
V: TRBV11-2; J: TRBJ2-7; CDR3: CASSFHGQGGYEQYF
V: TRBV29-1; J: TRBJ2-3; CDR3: CSGKRGSTDTQYF
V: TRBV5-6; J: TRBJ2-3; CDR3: CASSLGHDRDFDTQYF
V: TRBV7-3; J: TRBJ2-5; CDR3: CASSLRGRETQYF
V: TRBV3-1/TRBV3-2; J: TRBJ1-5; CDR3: CASSQGGTVSQPQHF